This is a list of T cell receptor beta chains from one sample in a study of blood T cell repertoires in COVID-19. This table comes from immunoSEQ multiplex PCR, and its TCRdb copy is limited to in-frame clones, with some not included. Counted here are approximately 220,000 clones, under 90% occurring once; the ten biggest clones make up less than 4%. Sequenced material: PBMCs or T cells enriched from blood (not recorded which). These receptors were taken from a woman aged 30 to 39 with acute COVID-19. CDR3s include the opening cysteine and the closing phenylalanine or tryptophan. D genes are given only for firm matches. Not all rows give a size; the values are once, few, many and, for expanded clones, a class.

V: TRBV4-3
J: TRBJ1-2
size: .
D: TRBD1
CDR3: CASSQDRQGNVGYTF
DNA: TGCGCCAGCAGCCAAGACCGACAGGGAAACGTTGGCTACACCTTC

V: TRBV4-1
J: TRBJ1-2
size: .
D: TRBD1
CDR3: CASSPIGGYGYTF
DNA: TGTGCCAGCAGCCCTATAGGGGGCTACGGCTACACCTTC

V: TRBV2
J: TRBJ2-2
size: few
D: .
CDR3: CASRIGSSGELFF
DNA: TGTGCCAGCAGGATCGGGAGCAGCGGGGAGCTGTTTTTT

V: TRBV3-1/TRBV3-2
J: TRBJ2-3
size: .
D: TRBD2
CDR3: CASSARGGDDTQYF
DNA: TGTGCCAGCAGCGCGCGGGGGGGCGATGATACGCAGTATTTT

V: TRBV5-5
J: TRBJ2-1
size: few
D: .
CDR3: CASSPRTAYNEQFF
DNA: TGTGCCAGCAGCCCCAGGACAGCCTACAATGAGCAGTTCTTC

V: TRBV11-3
J: TRBJ2-1
size: .
D: .
CDR3: CASSLGAAYNEQFF
DNA: TGTGCCAGCAGCTTGGGGGCCGCCTACAATGAGCAGTTCTTC

V: TRBV14
J: TRBJ2-1
size: .
D: TRBD2
CDR3: CASSRYRQTSGIYNEQFF
DNA: TGTGCCAGCAGCCGCTACCGCCAGACTAGCGGAATCTACAATGAGCAGTTCTTC

V: TRBV27
J: TRBJ2-7
size: .
D: TRBD2
CDR3: CASSPRTSGTSYEQYF
DNA: TGTGCCAGCAGTCCACGGACTAGCGGGACCTCCTACGAGCAGTACTTC

V: TRBV5-6
J: TRBJ1-1
size: .
D: .
CDR3: CASSSMNTEAFF
DNA: TGTGCCAGCAGTTCCATGAACACTGAAGCTTTCTTT

V: TRBV12-3/TRBV12-4
J: TRBJ1-5
size: .
D: .
CDR3: CAIGPFSNQPQHF
DNA: TGTGCCATCGGTCCCTTTAGCAATCAGCCCCAGCATTTT

V: TRBV7-2
J: TRBJ1-1
size: .
D: TRBD1
CDR3: CAIGQGEGMNTEAFF
DNA: TGTGCCATTGGACAGGGAGAAGGCATGAACACTGAAGCTTTCTTT

V: TRBV2
J: TRBJ1-1
size: .
D: TRBD1
CDR3: CASSVDRGRTEAFF
DNA: TGTGCCAGCAGTGTTGACAGGGGACGGACTGAAGCTTTCTTT

V: TRBV6-4
J: TRBJ1-6
size: many
D: TRBD1
CDR3: CASSDSTGDNSPLHF
DNA: TGTGCCAGCAGTGACTCGACAGGGGATAATTCACCCCTCCACTTT

V: TRBV5-6
J: TRBJ2-2
size: .
D: .
CDR3: CASSYGNTGELFF
DNA: TGTGCCAGCAGCTACGGGAACACCGGGGAGCTGTTTTTT

V: TRBV5-1
J: TRBJ2-7
size: .
D: TRBD1
CDR3: CASSSATGVSYEQYF
DNA: TGCGCCAGCAGCTCCGCGACAGGGGTCTCCTACGAGCAGTACTTC

V: TRBV7-9
J: TRBJ1-2
size: .
D: .
CDR3: CASSLTSTGNGYTF
DNA: TGTGCCAGCAGCTTAACTTCAACAGGCAATGGCTACACCTTC

V: TRBV5-4
J: TRBJ2-1
size: .
D: .
CDR3: CASSFSSGNEQFF
DNA: TGTGCCAGCAGCTTTAGTAGTGGCAATGAGCAGTTCTTC

V: TRBV3-1/TRBV3-2
J: TRBJ2-3
size: .
D: TRBD1
CDR3: CASSHRGLTTDTQYF
DNA: TGTGCCAGCAGCCACAGGGGGCTAACTACAGATACGCAGTATTTT

V: TRBV30
J: TRBJ2-1
size: .
D: .
CDR3: CAWSGGVGDEQFF
DNA: TGTGCCTGGAGTGGGGGGGTGGGCGATGAGCAGTTCTTC

V: TRBV10-2
J: TRBJ2-2
size: .
D: TRBD1
CDR3: CASNPTGGTGELFF
DNA: TGCGCCAGCAACCCGACAGGGGGAACCGGGGAGCTGTTTTTT

V: TRBV4-1
J: TRBJ1-6
size: once
D: .
CDR3: CASSQSRSLRNSPLHF
DNA: TGCGCCAGCAGCCAGAGCAGGTCATTGCGTAATTCACCCCTCCACTTT

V: TRBV23-1
J: TRBJ2-1
size: .
D: .
CDR3: CASRVTLVCDEQFF
DNA: TGCGCCAGCAGAGTCACTCTAGTTTGCGATGAGCAGTTCTTC

V: TRBV3-1/TRBV3-2
J: TRBJ2-7
size: .
D: .
CDR3: CASSHFRQAGDEQYF
DNA: TGTGCCAGCAGCCATTTTAGACAGGCTGGGGACGAGCAGTACTTC

V: TRBV19
J: TRBJ1-6
size: .
D: TRBD1
CDR3: CASNTGGQLGQSPLHF
DNA: TGTGCCAGTAATACAGGGGGGCAGCTCGGTCAGTCACCCCTCCACTTT

V: TRBV29-1
J: TRBJ2-5
size: .
D: .
CDR3: CSVVVGEETQYF
DNA: TGCAGCGTTGTCGTCGGGGAAGAGACCCAGTACTTC

V: TRBV28
J: TRBJ1-5
size: .
D: TRBD1
CDR3: CASSYPPSVGQGTGQPQHF
DNA: TGTGCCAGCAGTTACCCGCCTTCTGTTGGACAGGGTACGGGTCAGCCCCAGCATTTT

V: TRBV10-3
J: TRBJ2-3
size: .
D: .
CDR3: CAISVGQSTDTQYF
DNA: TGTGCCATCAGTGTGGGGCAGTCCACAGATACGCAGTATTTT

V: TRBV12-3/TRBV12-4
J: TRBJ2-7
size: .
D: .
CDR3: CASSPSLPYEQYF
DNA: TGTGCCAGCAGTCCAAGCCTCCCCTACGAGCAGTACTTC

V: TRBV6-5
J: TRBJ2-7
size: .
D: TRBD1
CDR3: CASSSMTGSNEQYF
DNA: TGTGCCAGCAGTTCAATGACAGGGTCCAACGAGCAGTACTTC

V: TRBV6-5
J: TRBJ2-7
size: .
D: .
CDR3: CASSPSGYEQYF
DNA: TGTGCCAGCAGTCCCTCGGGCTACGAGCAGTACTTC

V: TRBV6-5
J: TRBJ1-2
size: .
D: .
CDR3: CASSQTASYGYTF
DNA: TGTGCCAGCAGCCAGACAGCCTCTTATGGCTACACCTTC

V: TRBV7-7
J: TRBJ2-2
size: .
D: .
CDR3: CASSIDQGNTGELFF
DNA: TGTGCCAGCAGCATTGACCAGGGAAACACCGGGGAGCTGTTTTTT

V: TRBV30
J: TRBJ1-1
size: few
D: TRBD1
CDR3: CAWSAGQGDTEAFF
DNA: TGTGCCTGGAGTGCGGGACAGGGCGACACTGAAGCTTTCTTT

V: TRBV19
J: TRBJ1-5
size: .
D: .
CDR3: CASSMGGFQHF
DNA: TGTGCCAGTAGTATGGGGGGGTTTCAGCATTTT

V: TRBV7-9
J: TRBJ1-1
size: few
D: .
CDR3: CASSLQGRNTEAFF
DNA: TGTGCCAGCAGCTTACAGGGTAGGAACACTGAAGCTTTCTTT

V: TRBV9
J: TRBJ2-2
size: .
D: .
CDR3: CASSSRAGELFF
DNA: TGTGCCAGCAGCTCCCGCGCCGGGGAGCTGTTTTTT

V: TRBV7-2
J: TRBJ2-3
size: once
D: TRBD2
CDR3: CASSSLAGTQYF
DNA: TGTGCCAGCAGCTCCTTAGCGGGGACGCAGTATTTT

V: TRBV3-1/TRBV3-2
J: TRBJ1-4
size: .
D: .
CDR3: CASSLRTTTSTNEKLFF
DNA: TGTGCCAGCAGCCTTCGGACAACAACCTCAACTAATGAAAAACTGTTTTTT

V: TRBV30
J: TRBJ2-1
size: .
D: TRBD2
CDR3: CAWSVWRGGRDNEQFF
DNA: TGTGCCTGGAGTGTATGGCGGGGGGGCCGAGACAATGAGCAGTTCTTC

V: TRBV6-5
J: TRBJ1-1
size: .
D: .
CDR3: CASSQRRVTEAFF
DNA: TGTGCCAGCAGTCAACGCAGGGTAACTGAAGCTTTCTTT

V: TRBV11-2
J: TRBJ2-3
size: .
D: TRBD1
CDR3: CASLTVGQGPTDTQYF
DNA: TGTGCCAGCTTAACTGTGGGACAGGGCCCCACAGATACGCAGTATTTT

V: TRBV30
J: TRBJ1-6
size: .
D: .
CDR3: CAWSPLGEISYNSPLHF
DNA: TGTGCCTGGAGCCCACTGGGAGAGATCTCCTATAATTCACCCCTCCACTTT

V: TRBV3-1/TRBV3-2
J: TRBJ1-4
size: .
D: TRBD1
CDR3: CASSLRSGGEKLFF
DNA: TGTGCCAGCAGCCTTCGTTCAGGGGGCGAAAAACTGTTTTTT

V: TRBV11-2
J: TRBJ1-1
size: once
D: .
CDR3: CASSHLRGQRNTEAFF
DNA: TGTGCCAGCAGCCATCTCCGAGGACAGAGAAACACTGAAGCTTTCTTT

V: TRBV4-2
J: TRBJ2-7
size: .
D: TRBD2
CDR3: CASSPGLAGGAYEQYF
DNA: TGTGCCAGCAGCCCGGGACTAGCGGGGGGGGCCTACGAGCAGTACTTC